A single sample is the source of the 17 T cell receptor beta chains below, sequenced in a study of blood T cells in healthy people across ages. Alongside a J-beta primer mix, a sample-barcoded 5' primer served in a second PCR lasting roughly 6 to 11 cycles. A single record per CDR3 protein comes from TCRdb applying MiXCR to the 5' RACE reads. This sample carries more than 800,000 distinct CDR3 sequences, 29% of them seen once, and the ten largest clones take 15% to 20%. Sample: blood. The receptors originated from a woman older than 75 in good health.

This clonotype was detected ten times or more. J is TRBJ2-5 and V is TRBV4-3; no definite D call. CDR3 size: 15 residues. CDR1 is LGHNA, CDR2 YSLEER, per germline. The V and J ends lost 0 bases and 2 bases respectively, with 10 bases between them. In DNA form, the CDR3 reads TGCGCCAGCAGCCAAGATCTTAGTGGGCAAGAGACCCAGTACTTC. Protein product: CASSQDLSGQETQYF.

There are many counts of this clonotype. V usage is TRBV9 and J usage is TRBJ2-3; unclear D gene. Germline V lookup: CDR1 SGDLS, CDR2 YYNGEE. This CDR3 spans 14 amino acids. Trimming removed 6 bases from V and 0 bases from J, with 11 bases in between. The chain's CDR3 is CASTRSSSTDTQYF. Written as DNA, the CDR3 is TGTGCCAGCACCCGATCCTCTAGCACAGATACGCAGTATTTT.

This chain links TRBV2 with TRBJ1-2; D possibly corresponds to TRBD1 (6 bases). The CDR3 length is 13 residues. Trimming took off 8 bases at V and 4 bases at J, with 14 bases between the two ends. Germline loops: CDR1 SNHLY, CDR2 FYNNEI. The CDR3 here is CASGQGLLYGYTF. The CDR3 DNA reads TGTGCCAGCGGCCAGGGGCTGCTCTATGGCTACACCTTC.

V is TRBV6-4 and J is TRBJ2-3; D remains unclear. CDR1 is MRHNA, CDR2 SNTAGT, per germline. Trimming stripped 6 bases from V and 6 bases from J, with 13 bases between. The CDR3 consists of 13 residues. In DNA form, the CDR3 reads TGTGCCAGCAGCGATCAAGCTCGGGATACGCAGTATTTT. It yields the protein CASSDQARDTQYF.

This clonotype was recorded a few times. The chain uses TRBV9 and TRBJ2-1; perhaps TRBD1 as D (6 bases). The CDR3 spans 17 residues. The germline V gene has CDR1 SGDLS and CDR2 YYNGEE. V dropped 0 bases and J dropped 0 bases, with 13 bases sitting between them. The CDR3 loop reads CASSVADRINSYNEQFF. Here the CDR3 DNA reads TGTGCCAGCAGCGTAGCTGACAGGATTAACTCCTACAATGAGCAGTTCTTC.

The sample holds a few counts of this clonotype. The chain combines TRBV28 with TRBJ2-7; 9 bases fit TRBD1. V trimming: 5 bases; J trimming: 1 base; junction bases outside the gene matches: 15. There are 18 residues in the CDR3. CDR1 is MDHEN and CDR2 is SYDVKM in the germline V gene. The DNA for the CDR3 is TGTGCCAGCAGTATACAGGGGGCGCATTCCCAGAGGTCCTACGAGCAGTACTTC. This gives the protein CASSIQGAHSQRSYEQYF.

V is TRBV15 and J is TRBJ1-4, with 7 bases identical to TRBD1. The junction had 12 bases not matched to a gene; V was cut back by 3 bases and J by 8 bases. CDR3 length equals 16 residues. Germline CDR1 is LNHNV and CDR2 is YYDKDF (reference sequence). The CDR3 sequence is CATSRFQGGRGEKLFF. The CDR3 DNA reads as TGTGCCACCAGCAGGTTCCAGGGGGGACGGGGAGAAAAACTGTTTTTT.

This clonotype was counted at least ten times. V is TRBV6-5 and J is TRBJ2-3; D uncertain. This CDR3 is 15 amino acids long. Trimming removed 5 bases from V and 1 base from J, with 13 bases in between. Germline values: CDR1 MNHEY, CDR2 SVGAGI. CDR3 sequence: CASSPTRAGTDTQYF. In DNA, the CDR3 is TGTGCCAGCAGTCCCACTCGGGCGGGCACAGATACGCAGTATTTT.

This chain connects TRBV19 to TRBJ2-1; 7 nucleotides agree with TRBD2. Trimming at V came to 6 bases and at J to 4 bases, leaving 6 bases not matched to a gene. The CDR3 has 14 residues. CDR1 and CDR2 from the germline V gene are LNHDA and SQIVND (reference sequence). In DNA form, the CDR3 reads TGTGCCAGTAGCGTAAAGGGAGGGTACAATGAGCAGTTCTTC. As protein: CASSVKGGYNEQFF.

This clonotype was counted many times. The chain links TRBV6-2 or TRBV6-3 to TRBJ1-2; tentatively, D is TRBD1 (5 bases). The CDR3 is 15 amino acids. V was pared by 5 bases and J by 5 bases, with 18 bases between. CDR1 and CDR2 from the germline V gene are MNHEY and SVGEGT. The CDR3 protein is CASSRPRGVLYGYTF. DNA of the CDR3: TGTGCCAGCAGTCGACCCCGGGGGGTCCTATATGGCTACACCTTC.

This clonotype was recorded at least ten times. A read error may be the cause here, since a much bigger clone is one base away. This chain uses TRBV7-2 with TRBJ2-1; the match to TRBD2 covers 15 bases. J lost 6 bases, V lost 3 bases, and 3 bases had no gene match. CDR3 length equals 16 residues. Germline CDR1 and CDR2: SGHTA and FQGNSA. The CDR3 spells CASSFGTSGGRNEQFF. The CDR3 nucleotides read TGTGCCAGCAGCTTCGGGACTAGCGGGGGGCGCAATGAGCAGTTCTTC.

The gene calls are TRBV15 and TRBJ2-1, with 16 positions matching TRBD2. CDR3 length: 17 residues. Germline CDR1 is LNHNV and CDR2 is YYDKDF (reference sequence). Losses at the gene ends were 1 base for V and 7 bases for J; bases not matched to a gene: 4. The CDR3 bases are TGTGCCACCAGCAGAGGGGGACTAGCGGGGGGGAGGAATGAGCAGTTCTTC. This translates into CATSRGGLAGGRNEQFF.

The sample holds a few counts of this clonotype. The chain links TRBV20-1 to TRBJ2-5; TRBD2 agrees at 8 bases. The V and J ends lost 0 bases and 5 bases, in that order; junction bases with no gene match: 5. The CDR3 length is 14 residues. Germline CDR1 reads DFQATT; CDR2 reads SNEGSKA (reference sequence). The CDR3 is CSARETGGNETQYF. The CDR3 bases are TGCAGTGCTAGAGAAACGGGGGGGAACGAGACCCAGTACTTC.

This chain connects TRBV7-2 to TRBJ2-7, with 7 bases fitting TRBD1. V dropped 5 bases and J dropped 3; count of bases not matched to a gene: 10. There are 15 residues in the CDR3. CDR1 and CDR2 (germline): SGHTA, FQGNSA. In DNA form, the CDR3 reads TGTGCCAGCAGCCCATCCTACAGGGGTGACTACGAGCAGTACTTC. Translated: CASSPSYRGDYEQYF. Full variable domain (rest looked up from reference TRBV7-2 and TRBJ2-7): GAGVSQSPSNKVTEKGKDVELRCDPISGHTALYWYRQSLGQGLEFLIYFQGNSAPDKSGLPSDRFSAERTGGSVSTLTIQRTQQEDSAVYLCASSPSYRGDYEQYFGPGTRLTVT.

The chain's CDR3 is CATKLGTALYGYTF. CDR3 coding DNA: TGCGCCACCAAATTAGGGACAGCTCTCTATGGCTACACCTTC. The rearrangement links TRBV5-1 to TRBJ1-2; 7 bases are a match to TRBD1. The CDR3 runs 14 residues. Trimming at V came to 9 bases and at J to 4 bases, leaving 12 bases not matched to a gene. CDR1 is SGHRS and CDR2 is YFSETQ in the germline V gene. Filled out from reference TRBV5-1 and TRBJ1-2, the complete variable domain reads KAGVTQTPRYLIKTRGQQVTLSCSPISGHRSVSWYQQTPGQGLQFLFEYFSETQRNKGNFPGRFSGRQFSNSRSEMNVSTLELGDSALYLCATKLGTALYGYTFGSGTRLTVV.

The V and J genes are TRBV27 and TRBJ2-1; TRBD1 might be the D (6 bases). V lost 3 bases to trimming and J lost 9 bases, with 24 bases between them. CDR1 MNHEY and CDR2 SMNVEV come from the germline V gene (reference sequence). The CDR3 is 17 amino acids. The CDR3 DNA sequence: TGTGCCAGCAGTTTCCTCCCGGGACAAATCTCATCTTCTGAGCAGTTCTTC. This translates into CASSFLPGQISSSEQFF.

J is TRBJ1-4 and V is TRBV25-1; unclear D gene. From germline, CDR1 is MGHDK and CDR2 SYGVNS. This CDR3 is built from 12 residues. Trimming took off 4 bases at V and 4 bases at J, with 4 bases between the two ends. The CDR3 nucleotides read TGTGCCAGCAGTGCCATTAATGAAAAACTGTTTTTT. It encodes CASSAINEKLFF.